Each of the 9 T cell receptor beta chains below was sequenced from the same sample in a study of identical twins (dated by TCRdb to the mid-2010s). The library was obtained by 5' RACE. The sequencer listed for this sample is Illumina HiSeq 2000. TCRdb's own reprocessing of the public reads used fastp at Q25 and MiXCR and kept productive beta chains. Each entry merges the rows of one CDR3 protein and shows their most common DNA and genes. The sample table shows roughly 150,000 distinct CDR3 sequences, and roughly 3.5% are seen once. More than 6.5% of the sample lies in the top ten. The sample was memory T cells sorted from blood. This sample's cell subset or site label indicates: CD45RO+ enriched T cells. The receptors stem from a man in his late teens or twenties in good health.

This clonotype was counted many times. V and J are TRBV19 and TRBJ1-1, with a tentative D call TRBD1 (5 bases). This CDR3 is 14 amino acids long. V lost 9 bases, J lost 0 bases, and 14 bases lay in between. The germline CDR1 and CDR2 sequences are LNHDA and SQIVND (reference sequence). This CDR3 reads CARHRGEMNTEAFF. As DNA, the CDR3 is TGTGCCAGGCATAGGGGAGAAATGAACACTGAAGCTTTCTTT.

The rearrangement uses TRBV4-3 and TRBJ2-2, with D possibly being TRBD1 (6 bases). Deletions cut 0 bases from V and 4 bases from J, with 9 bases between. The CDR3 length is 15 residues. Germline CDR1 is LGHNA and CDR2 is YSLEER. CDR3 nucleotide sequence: TGCGCCAGCAGCCAAGAGCAGGGGTTCACCGGGGAGCTGTTTTTT. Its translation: CASSQEQGFTGELFF.

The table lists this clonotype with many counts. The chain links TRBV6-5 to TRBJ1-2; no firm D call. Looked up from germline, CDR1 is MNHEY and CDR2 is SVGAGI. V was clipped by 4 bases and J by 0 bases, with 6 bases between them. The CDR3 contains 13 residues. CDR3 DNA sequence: TGTGCCAGCAGTTCGTGGTCTAACTATGGCTACACCTTC. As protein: CASSSWSNYGYTF.

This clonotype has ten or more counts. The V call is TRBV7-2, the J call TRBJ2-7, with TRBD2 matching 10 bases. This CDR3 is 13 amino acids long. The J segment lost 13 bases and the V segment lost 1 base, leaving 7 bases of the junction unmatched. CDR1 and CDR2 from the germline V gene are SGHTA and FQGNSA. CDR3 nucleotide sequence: TGTGCCAGCAGCTTAGATCCCGGACTAGCGGTATACTTC. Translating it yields CASSLDPGLAVYF.

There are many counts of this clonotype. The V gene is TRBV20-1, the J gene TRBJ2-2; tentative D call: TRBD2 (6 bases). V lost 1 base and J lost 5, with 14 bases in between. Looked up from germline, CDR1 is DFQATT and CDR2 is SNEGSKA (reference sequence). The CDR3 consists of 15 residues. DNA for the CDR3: TGCAGTGCTAGAGTGGGGGGACCACTTACCGGGGAGCTGTTTTTT. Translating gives CSARVGGPLTGELFF.

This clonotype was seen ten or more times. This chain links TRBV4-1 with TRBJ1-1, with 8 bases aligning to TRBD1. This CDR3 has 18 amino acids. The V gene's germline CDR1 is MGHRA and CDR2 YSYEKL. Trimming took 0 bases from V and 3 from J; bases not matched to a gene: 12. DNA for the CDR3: TGCGCCAGCAGCCAAGAGAATAACAGGGGGTTCCCGGACACTGAAGCTTTCTTT. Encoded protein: CASSQENNRGFPDTEAFF.

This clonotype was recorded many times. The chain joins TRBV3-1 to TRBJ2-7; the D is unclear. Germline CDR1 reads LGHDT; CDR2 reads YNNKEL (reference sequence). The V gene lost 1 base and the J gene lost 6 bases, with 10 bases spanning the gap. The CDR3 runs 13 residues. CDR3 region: CASSQGLATEQYV. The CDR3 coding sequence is TGTGCCAGCAGCCAAGGATTGGCGACCGAGCAGTACGTC.

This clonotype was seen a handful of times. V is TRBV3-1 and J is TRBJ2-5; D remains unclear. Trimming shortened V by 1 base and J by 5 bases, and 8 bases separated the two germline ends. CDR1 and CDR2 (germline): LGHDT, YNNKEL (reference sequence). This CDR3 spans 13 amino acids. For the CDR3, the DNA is TGTGCCAGCAGCCAAGGGGTAGTCGAGACCCAGTACTTC. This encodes CASSQGVVETQYF.

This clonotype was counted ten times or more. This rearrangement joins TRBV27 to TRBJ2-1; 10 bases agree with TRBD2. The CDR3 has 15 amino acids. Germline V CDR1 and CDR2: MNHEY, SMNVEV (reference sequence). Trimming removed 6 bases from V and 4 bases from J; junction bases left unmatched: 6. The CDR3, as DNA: TGTGCCAGCAGAGGGAGCGGGAGGGGGTACAATGAGCAGTTCTTC. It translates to CASRGSGRGYNEQFF.